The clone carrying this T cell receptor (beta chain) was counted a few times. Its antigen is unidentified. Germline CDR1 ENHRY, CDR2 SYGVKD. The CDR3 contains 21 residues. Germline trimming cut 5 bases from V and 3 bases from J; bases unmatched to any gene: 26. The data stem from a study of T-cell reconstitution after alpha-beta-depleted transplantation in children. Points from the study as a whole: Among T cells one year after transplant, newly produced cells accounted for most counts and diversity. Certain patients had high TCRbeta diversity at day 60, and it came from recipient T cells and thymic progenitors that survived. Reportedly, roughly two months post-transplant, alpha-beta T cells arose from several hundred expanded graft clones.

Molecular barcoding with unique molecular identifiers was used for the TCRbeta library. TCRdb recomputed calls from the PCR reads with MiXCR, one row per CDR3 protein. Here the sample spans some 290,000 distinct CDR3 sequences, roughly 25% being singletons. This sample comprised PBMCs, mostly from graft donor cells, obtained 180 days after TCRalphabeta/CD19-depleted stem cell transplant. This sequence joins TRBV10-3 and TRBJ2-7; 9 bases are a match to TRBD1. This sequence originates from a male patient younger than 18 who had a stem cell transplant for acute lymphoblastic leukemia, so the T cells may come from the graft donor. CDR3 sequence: CAISRTRKSDRGLSSGYEQYF. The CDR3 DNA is TGTGCCATCAGTCGTACTCGAAAATCGGACAGGGGCCTATCCTCGGGCTACGAGCAGTACTTC.